The text below deals with one T cell receptor beta chain. Assay: immunoSEQ multiplex PCR; the TCRdb copy retains only in-frame clones and omits some. The sample includes roughly 90,000 clones, approximately 86% of them seen just once. Germline CDR1 reads SGHVS; CDR2 reads FNYEAQ. The CDR3 length is 16 residues. The ends were cut back, 0 bases at V and 4 bases at J, with 15 bases in the middle. The data belong to a study of blood T cell repertoires in COVID-19. Study at large: Samples representing acute and convalescent COVID-19 were sourced from the United States, Italy and Spain.

Source material: peripheral blood. The chain is built from TRBV7-6 and TRBJ2-5; tentatively, D is TRBD2 (5 bases). The TCR comes from a man between 45 and 60 years old with acute or convalescent COVID-19. This CDR3 is CASSLASPAVGETQYF. The CDR3, as DNA: TGTGCCAGCAGCTTAGCGAGCCCAGCGGTGGGAGAGACCCAGTACTTC.